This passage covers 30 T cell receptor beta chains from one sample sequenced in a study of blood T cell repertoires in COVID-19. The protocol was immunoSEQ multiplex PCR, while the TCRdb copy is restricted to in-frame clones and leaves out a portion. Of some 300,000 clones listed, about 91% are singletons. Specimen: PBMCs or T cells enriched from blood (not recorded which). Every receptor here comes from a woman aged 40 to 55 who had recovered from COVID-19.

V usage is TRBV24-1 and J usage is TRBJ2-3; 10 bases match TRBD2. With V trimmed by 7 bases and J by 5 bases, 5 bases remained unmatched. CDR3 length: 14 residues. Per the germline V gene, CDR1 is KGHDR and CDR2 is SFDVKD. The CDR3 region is CATRTSGREDTQYF. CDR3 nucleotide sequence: TGTGCCACCAGGACGAGCGGGAGGGAAGATACGCAGTATTTT.

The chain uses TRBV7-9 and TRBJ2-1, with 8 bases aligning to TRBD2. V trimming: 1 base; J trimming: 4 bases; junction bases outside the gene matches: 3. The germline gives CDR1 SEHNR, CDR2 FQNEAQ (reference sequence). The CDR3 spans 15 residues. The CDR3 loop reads CASSLGPSGYNEQFF. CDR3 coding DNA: TGTGCCAGCAGCTTAGGTCCTAGCGGGTACAATGAGCAGTTCTTC. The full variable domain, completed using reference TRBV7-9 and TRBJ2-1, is DTGVSQNPRHKITKRGQNVTFRCDPISEHNRLYWYRQTLGQGPEFLTYFQNEAQLEKSRLLSDRFSAERPKGSFSTLEIQRTEQGDSAMYLCASSLGPSGYNEQFFGPGTRLTVL.

CDR3 nucleotide sequence: TGTGCCAGCAGGAAAGCGGGGGCAAGCAATCAGCCCCAGCATTTT. It yields the protein CASRKAGASNQPQHF. This chain connects TRBV6-5 to TRBJ1-5, with D possibly matching TRBD1 (6 bases). The CDR3 consists of 15 residues. From germline, CDR1 is MNHEY and CDR2 SVGAGI. Trimming cost V 6 bases and J 1 base, with 13 bases left between them.

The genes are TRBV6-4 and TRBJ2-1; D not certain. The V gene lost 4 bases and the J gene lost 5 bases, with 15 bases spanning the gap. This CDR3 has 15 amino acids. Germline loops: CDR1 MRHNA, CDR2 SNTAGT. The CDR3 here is CASSVDTNINNEQFF. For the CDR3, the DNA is TGTGCCAGCAGTGTCGACACGAACATCAACAATGAGCAGTTCTTC.

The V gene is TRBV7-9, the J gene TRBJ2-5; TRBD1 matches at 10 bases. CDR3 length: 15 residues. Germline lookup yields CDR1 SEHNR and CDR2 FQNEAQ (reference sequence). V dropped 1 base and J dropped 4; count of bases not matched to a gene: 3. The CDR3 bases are TGTGCCAGCAGCTTAGTCGACAGGGGGCGAGAGACCCAGTACTTC. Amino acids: CASSLVDRGRETQYF.

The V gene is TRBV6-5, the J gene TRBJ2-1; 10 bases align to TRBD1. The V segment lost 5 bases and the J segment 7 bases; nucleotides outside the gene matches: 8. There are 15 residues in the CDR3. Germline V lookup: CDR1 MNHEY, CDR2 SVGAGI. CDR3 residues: CASSLRTGGLNEQFF. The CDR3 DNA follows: TGTGCCAGCAGTCTAAGGACAGGGGGGTTAAATGAGCAGTTCTTC.

CDR3 DNA: TGTGCCAGCAGCTTAACCTCCCCGGACGAGCAGTACTTC. Translating gives CASSLTSPDEQYF. The rearrangement links TRBV7-3 to TRBJ2-7; D is uncertain. The ends were cut back, 0 bases at V and 5 bases at J, with 8 bases in the middle. The length of the CDR3 is 13 residues. Germline V gene sequence: CDR1 SGHTA, CDR2 FQGTGA.

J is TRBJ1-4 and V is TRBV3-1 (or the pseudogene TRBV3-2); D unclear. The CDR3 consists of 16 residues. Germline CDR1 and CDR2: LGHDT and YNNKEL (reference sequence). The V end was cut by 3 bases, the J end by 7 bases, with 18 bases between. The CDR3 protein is CASSQRVGHGREKLFF. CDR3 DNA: TGTGCCAGCAGCCAGAGGGTTGGGCACGGTCGTGAAAAACTGTTTTTT.

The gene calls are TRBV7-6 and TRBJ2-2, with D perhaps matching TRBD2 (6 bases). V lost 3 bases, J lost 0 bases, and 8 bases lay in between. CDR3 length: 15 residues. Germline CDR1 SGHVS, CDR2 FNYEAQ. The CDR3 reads CASSFRGANTGELFF. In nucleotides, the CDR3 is TGTGCCAGCAGCTTTCGCGGGGCGAACACCGGGGAGCTGTTTTTT.

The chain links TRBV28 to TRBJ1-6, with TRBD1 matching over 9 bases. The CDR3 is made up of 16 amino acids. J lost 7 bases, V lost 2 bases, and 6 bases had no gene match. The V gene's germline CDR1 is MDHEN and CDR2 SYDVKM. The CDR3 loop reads CASSLGSGQGNSPLHF. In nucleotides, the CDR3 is TGTGCCAGCAGTTTAGGTTCAGGACAGGGGAATTCACCCCTCCACTTT.

The CDR3 sequence: CASTAGKGNQPQHF. CDR3 coding DNA: TGTGCCAGCACTGCAGGGAAGGGCAATCAGCCCCAGCATTTT. The chain links TRBV2 to TRBJ1-5, with D perhaps matching TRBD1 (5 bases). The CDR3 consists of 14 residues. Deletions cut 7 bases from V and 2 bases from J, with 12 bases between. Germline CDR1 is SNHLY and CDR2 is FYNNEI.

CDR3 loop: CATSDFQGTAFF. The CDR3 coding sequence is TGTGCCACCAGTGATTTCCAGGGTACAGCTTTCTTT. V usage is TRBV24-1 and J usage is TRBJ1-1; D possibly corresponds to TRBD1 (5 bases). V gave up 1 base and J gave up 10 bases, with 9 bases separating them. CDR1 is KGHDR, CDR2 SFDVKD, per germline. The CDR3 sequence is 12 residues long.

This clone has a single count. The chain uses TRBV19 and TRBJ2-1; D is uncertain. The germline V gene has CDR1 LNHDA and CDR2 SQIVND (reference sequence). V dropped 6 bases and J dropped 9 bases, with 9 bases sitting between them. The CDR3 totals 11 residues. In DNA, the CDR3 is TGTGCCAGTAGACGTACCGGTGAGCAGTTCTTC. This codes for CASRRTGEQFF. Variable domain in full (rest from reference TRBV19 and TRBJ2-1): DGGITQSPKYLFRKEGQNVTLSCEQNLNHDAMYWYRQDPGQGLRLIYYSQIVNDFQKGDIAEGYSVSREKKESFPLTVTSAQKNPTAFYLCASRRTGEQFFGPGTRLTVL.

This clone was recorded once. This CDR3 reads CASSLAGSTDTQYF. In DNA, the CDR3 is TGTGCCAGCAGCTTAGCAGGTAGCACAGATACGCAGTATTTT. The V gene is TRBV11-3, the J gene TRBJ2-3; D is uncertain. Deletions cut 1 base from V and 0 bases from J, with 5 bases between. CDR1 is SGHNT and CDR2 is YENEEA in the germline V gene. The CDR3 is 14 amino acids.

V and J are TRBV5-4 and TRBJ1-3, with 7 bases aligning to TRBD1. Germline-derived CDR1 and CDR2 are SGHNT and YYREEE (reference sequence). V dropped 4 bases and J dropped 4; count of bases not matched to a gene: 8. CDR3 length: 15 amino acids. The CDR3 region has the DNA TGTGCCAGCAGCCCCGGACAGGCGTTGGGAAACACCATATATTTT. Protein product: CASSPGQALGNTIYF.

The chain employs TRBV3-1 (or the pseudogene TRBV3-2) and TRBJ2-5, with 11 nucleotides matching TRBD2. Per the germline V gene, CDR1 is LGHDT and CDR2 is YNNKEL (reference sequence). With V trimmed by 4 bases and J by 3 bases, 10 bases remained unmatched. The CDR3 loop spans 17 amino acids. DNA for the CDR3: TGTGCCAGCAGCCGCCATGGACTAGCGGGTGATGAAGAGACCCAGTACTTC. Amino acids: CASSRHGLAGDEETQYF.

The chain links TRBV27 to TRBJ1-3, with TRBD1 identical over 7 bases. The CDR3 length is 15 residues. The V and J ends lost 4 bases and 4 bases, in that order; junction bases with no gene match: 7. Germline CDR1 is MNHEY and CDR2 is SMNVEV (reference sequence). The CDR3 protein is CASSSNRGFGNTIYF. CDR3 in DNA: TGTGCCAGCAGTTCAAACAGGGGTTTCGGAAACACCATATATTTT.

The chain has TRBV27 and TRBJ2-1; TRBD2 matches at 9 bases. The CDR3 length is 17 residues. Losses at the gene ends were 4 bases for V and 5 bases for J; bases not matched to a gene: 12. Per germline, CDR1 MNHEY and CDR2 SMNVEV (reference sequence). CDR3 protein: CASSWLTAGGQNNEQFF. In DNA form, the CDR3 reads TGTGCCAGCAGTTGGTTGACAGCGGGGGGCCAAAACAATGAGCAGTTCTTC.

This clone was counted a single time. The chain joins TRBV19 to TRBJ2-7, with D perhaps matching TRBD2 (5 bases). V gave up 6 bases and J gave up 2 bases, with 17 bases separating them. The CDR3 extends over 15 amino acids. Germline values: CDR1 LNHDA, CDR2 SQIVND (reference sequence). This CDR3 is CASSAFELGTYEQYF. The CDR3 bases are TGTGCCAGTAGCGCGTTTGAACTAGGAACCTACGAGCAGTACTTC.

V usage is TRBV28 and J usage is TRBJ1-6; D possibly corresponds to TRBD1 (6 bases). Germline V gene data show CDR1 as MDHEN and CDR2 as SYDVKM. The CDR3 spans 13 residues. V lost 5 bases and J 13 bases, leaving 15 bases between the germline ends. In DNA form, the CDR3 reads TGTGCCAGCAGTCTGGGGGCCCCAAGTCCCCTCCACTTT. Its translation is CASSLGAPSPLHF.

This chain's CDR3 is CASSEGGTGAYEQFF. The DNA of the CDR3 is TGTGCCAGCAGTGAAGGGGGGACAGGGGCCTATGAGCAGTTCTTC. J is TRBJ2-1 and V is TRBV6-1; 10 positions match TRBD1. Per germline, CDR1 MNHNS and CDR2 SASEGT. V dropped 1 base and J dropped 8; count of bases not matched to a gene: 5. The CDR3 is 15 residues long.

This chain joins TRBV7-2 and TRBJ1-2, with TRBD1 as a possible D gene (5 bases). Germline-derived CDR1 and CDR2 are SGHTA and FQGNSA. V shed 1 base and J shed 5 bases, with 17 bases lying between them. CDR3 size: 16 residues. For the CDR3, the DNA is TGTGCCAGCAGCTTAGGGTTAGCGAGAGGGACTTATGGCTACACCTTC. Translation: CASSLGLARGTYGYTF.

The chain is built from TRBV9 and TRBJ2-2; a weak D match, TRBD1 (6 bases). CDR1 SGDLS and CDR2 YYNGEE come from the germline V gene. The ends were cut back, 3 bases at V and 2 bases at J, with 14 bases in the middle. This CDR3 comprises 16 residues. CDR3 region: CASSAAGTINTGELFF. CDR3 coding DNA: TGTGCCAGCAGCGCAGCCGGGACAATTAACACCGGGGAGCTGTTTTTT.

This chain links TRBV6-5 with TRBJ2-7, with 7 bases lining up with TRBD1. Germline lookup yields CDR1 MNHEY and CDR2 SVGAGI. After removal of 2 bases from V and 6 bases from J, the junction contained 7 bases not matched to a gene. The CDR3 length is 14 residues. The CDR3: CASSYPSGGGEQYF. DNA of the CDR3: TGTGCCAGCAGTTACCCCTCAGGGGGTGGCGAGCAGTACTTC.

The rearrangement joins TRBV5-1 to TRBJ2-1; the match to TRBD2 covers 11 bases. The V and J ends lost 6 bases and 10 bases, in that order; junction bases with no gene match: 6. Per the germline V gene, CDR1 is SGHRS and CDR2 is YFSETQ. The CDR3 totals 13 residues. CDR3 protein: CASNRGLAEEQFF. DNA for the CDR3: TGCGCCAGCAACCGGGGACTAGCGGAAGAGCAGTTCTTC.

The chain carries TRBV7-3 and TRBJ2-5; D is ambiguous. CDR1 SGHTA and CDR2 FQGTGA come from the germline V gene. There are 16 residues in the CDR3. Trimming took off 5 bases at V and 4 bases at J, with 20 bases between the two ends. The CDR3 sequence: CASSPGSYPPGETQYF. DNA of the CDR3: TGTGCCAGCAGCCCAGGTTCGTACCCGCCAGGAGAGACCCAGTACTTC.

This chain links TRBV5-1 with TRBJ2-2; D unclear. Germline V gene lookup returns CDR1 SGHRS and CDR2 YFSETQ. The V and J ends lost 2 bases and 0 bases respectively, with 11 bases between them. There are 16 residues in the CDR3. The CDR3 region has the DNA TGCGCCAGCAGCTTTATGGCGGAGACGAACACCGGGGAGCTGTTTTTT. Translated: CASSFMAETNTGELFF.

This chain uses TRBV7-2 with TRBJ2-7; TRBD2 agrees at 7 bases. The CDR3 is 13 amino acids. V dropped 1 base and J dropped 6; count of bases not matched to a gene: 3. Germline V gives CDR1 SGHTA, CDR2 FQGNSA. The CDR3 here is CASSLGEGSEQYF. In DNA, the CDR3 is TGTGCCAGCAGCTTAGGGGAGGGGTCCGAGCAGTACTTC.

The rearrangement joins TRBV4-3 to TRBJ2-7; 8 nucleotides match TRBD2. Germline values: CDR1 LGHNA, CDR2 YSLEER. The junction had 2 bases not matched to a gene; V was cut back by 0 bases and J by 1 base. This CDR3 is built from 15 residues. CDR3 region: CASSQDREGSYEQYF. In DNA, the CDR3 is TGCGCCAGCAGCCAAGACCGGGAGGGATCCTACGAGCAGTACTTC.

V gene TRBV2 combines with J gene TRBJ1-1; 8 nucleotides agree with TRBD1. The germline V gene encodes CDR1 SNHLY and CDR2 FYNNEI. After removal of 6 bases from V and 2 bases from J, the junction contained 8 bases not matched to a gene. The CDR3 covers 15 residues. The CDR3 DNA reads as TGTGCCAGCAGCGAACAGGGACAGGTAAACACTGAAGCTTTCTTT. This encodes CASSEQGQVNTEAFF.